In its sample, the clone carrying this TCR beta chain was seen once. No antigen is known for it. This sample is drawn from a study of regulatory dendritic cells for organ transplantation. Sorted T cells were CFSE-labeled and cultured less than 6 days with allogeneic regulatory or mature dendritic cells at 1:10. The CDR3 covers 14 residues. The germline V gene has CDR1 MGHRA and CDR2 YSYEKL. V dropped 1 base and J dropped 5; count of bases not matched to a gene: 5. The repertoire was sequenced with immunoSEQ multiplex PCR; TCRdb's copy has only in-frame clones and lacks some. This table holds about 18,000 clones, 70% to 80% found once.

V is TRBV4-1 and J is TRBJ2-7; 7 bases agree with TRBD1. The sample consisted of memory CD4+ T cells from blood cultured with regulatory dendritic cells. Sample subset: CD45RO+ memory T cells. The receptor's source is a human donor in good health. CDR3 protein: CASSQGHRGNEQYF. In DNA, the CDR3 is TGCGCCAGCAGCCAAGGCCACAGGGGAAACGAGCAGTACTTC.